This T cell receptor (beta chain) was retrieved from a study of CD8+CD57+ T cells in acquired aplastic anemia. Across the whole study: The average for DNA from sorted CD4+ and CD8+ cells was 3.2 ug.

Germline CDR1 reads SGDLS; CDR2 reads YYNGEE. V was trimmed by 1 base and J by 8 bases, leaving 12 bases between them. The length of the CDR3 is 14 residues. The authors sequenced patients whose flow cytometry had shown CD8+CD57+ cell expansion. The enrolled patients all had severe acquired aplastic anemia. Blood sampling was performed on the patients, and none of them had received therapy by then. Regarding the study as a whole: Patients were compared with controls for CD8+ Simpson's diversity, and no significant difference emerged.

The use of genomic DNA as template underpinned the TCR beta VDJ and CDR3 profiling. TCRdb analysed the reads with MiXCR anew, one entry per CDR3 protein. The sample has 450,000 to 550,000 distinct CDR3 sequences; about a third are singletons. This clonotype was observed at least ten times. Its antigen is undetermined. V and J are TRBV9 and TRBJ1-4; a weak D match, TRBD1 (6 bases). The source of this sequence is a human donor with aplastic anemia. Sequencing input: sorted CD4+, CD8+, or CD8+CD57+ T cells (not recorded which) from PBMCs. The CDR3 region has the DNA TGTGCCAGCAGCGTATATGGGCAGGGGGAAAAACTGTTTTTT. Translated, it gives CASSVYGQGEKLFF.